Sequencing of this T cell receptor beta chain was carried out in a study of CD8 T cells in ankylosing spondylitis. As the method for making TCR beta libraries, quantitative 5'-RACE with molecular barcodes was used. One entry per CDR3 protein results from TCRdb running MiXCR on the 5' RACE reads. The top ten clones hold about a tenth of a sample with 300,000 to 400,000 distinct CDR3 sequences, around 10% of them seen once. As regards this clonotype: Its specificity is unknown.

Study outcomes and limitations: Ankylosing spondylitis blood appeared to be characterized by a TCR beta motif of about eight highly homologous variants. Peripheral blood samples showed relatively rare disease-linked clones, and these clones were CD8+. Prior work had noted some motif variants in reactive arthritis blood and synovial fluid.

This sequence was found in a female donor with ankylosing spondylitis or in good health (not recorded which). Sequencing was done on a sample of blood, either unsorted or a sorted T cell fraction (not recorded which).

CDR3: CSAQRAGSTLGDTQYF. In DNA form, the CDR3 reads TGCAGTGCCCAACGGGCCGGGAGTACGTTAGGAGATACGCAGTATTTT. The chain links TRBV20-1 to TRBJ2-3; D might be TRBD2 (6 bases). This CDR3 contains 16 residues. From germline, CDR1 is DFQATT and CDR2 SNEGSKA (reference sequence). V shed 6 bases and J shed 5 bases, with 24 bases lying between them.